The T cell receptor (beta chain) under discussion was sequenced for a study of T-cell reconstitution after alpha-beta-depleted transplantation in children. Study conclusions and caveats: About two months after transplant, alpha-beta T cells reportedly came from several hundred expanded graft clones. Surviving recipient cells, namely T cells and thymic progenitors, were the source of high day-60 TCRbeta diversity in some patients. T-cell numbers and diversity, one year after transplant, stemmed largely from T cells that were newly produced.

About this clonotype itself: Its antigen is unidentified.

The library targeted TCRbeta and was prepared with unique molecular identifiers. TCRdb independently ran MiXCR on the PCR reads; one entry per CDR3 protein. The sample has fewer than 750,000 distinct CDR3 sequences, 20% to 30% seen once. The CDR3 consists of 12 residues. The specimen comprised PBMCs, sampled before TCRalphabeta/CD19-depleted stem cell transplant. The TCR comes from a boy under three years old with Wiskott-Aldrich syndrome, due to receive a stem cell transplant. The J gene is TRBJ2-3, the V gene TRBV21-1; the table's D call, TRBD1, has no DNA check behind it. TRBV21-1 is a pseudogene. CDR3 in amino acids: CASRRTGATQYF. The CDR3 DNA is TGTGCCAGCAGAAGGACAGGAGCTACGCAGTATTTT.